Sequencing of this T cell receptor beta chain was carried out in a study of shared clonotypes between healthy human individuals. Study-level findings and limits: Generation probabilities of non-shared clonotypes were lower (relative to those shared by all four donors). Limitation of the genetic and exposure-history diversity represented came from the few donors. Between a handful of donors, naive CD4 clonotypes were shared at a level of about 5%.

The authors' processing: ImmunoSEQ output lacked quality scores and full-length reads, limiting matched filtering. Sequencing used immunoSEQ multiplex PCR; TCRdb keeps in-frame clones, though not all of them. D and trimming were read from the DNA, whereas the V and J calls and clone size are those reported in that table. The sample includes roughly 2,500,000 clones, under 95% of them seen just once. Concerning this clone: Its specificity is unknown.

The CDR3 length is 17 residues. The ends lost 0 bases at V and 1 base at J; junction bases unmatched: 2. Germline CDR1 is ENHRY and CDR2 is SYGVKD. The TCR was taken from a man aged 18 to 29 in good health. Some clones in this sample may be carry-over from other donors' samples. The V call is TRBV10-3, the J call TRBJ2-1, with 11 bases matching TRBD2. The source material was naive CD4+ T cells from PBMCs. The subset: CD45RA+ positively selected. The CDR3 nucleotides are TGTGCCATCAGTGAGTCGACTAGCGGGAAGTCCTACAATGAGCAGTTCTTC. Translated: CAISESTSGKSYNEQFF.